This TCR beta chain was observed in a study of T cells in Graves' hyperthyroidism and ophthalmopathy. Study results and limitations: Expanded thyroid clonotypes (above 0.001) were mostly also found in blood.

Patients were excluded for uncontrolled infection, other autoimmune disease, pregnancy or lactation. Diagnosing involved the use of clinical symptoms, serum thyroxine and TRAb, thyroid ultrasound and orbital computed tomography. Amplified TCR beta CDR3 regions came from RNA transcripts. In the first-round RT-PCR of the TCR CDR3, the HTBI primer set was used. TCRdb independently ran MiXCR on the multiplex PCR reads; one entry per CDR3 protein. The table lists approximately 370,000 distinct CDR3 sequences, under 15% of them singletons. In germline, CDR1 is SNHLY, CDR2 FYNNEI. V gave up 5 bases and J gave up 4 bases, with 14 bases separating them. This CDR3 is built from 14 residues. This clonotype was recorded at least ten times. The antigen is undetermined.

Sequenced input: blood. The chain recombines TRBV2 with TRBJ1-1; tentatively, D is TRBD1 (6 bases). The source of this sequence is a woman aged 25 to 39 with Graves' hyperthyroidism. The CDR3 region has the DNA TGTGCCAGCAGTCGCGGGACACGGACCACTGAAGCTTTCTTT. Translation gives CASSRGTRTTEAFF.